This T cell receptor (beta chain) was recorded in a study of PD-L1 blockade in urothelial cancer. Study overall: At 3 weeks (second dose) and 6 weeks after starting treatment, blood was analyzed. Whole-study findings and limits: Pretreatment TCR clonality in blood under the median foretold superior survival.

Time point here: pretreatment peripheral blood. Clones were read by immunoSEQ multiplex PCR, and TCRdb kept only the in-frame ones, dropping some. This table holds under 95,000 clones, around 85% found once. Note on this clone: Its antigen is not identified.

With 6 bases removed from V and 5 bases from J, the gap between germline ends came to 22 bases. Germline V gene sequence: CDR1 SGHAT, CDR2 FQNNGV. The CDR3 runs 17 residues. The material sequenced was PBMCs, taken around atezolizumab (anti-PD-L1) treatment. J is TRBJ2-2 and V is TRBV11-2; D may be TRBD1 (5 bases). The sequence was obtained from a man between 60 and 70 years old with urothelial cancer. DNA of the CDR3: TGTGCCAGCAGTTATGTGGAGAGGACATTGATTACCGGGGAGCTGTTTTTT. It yields the protein CASSYVERTLITGELFF. Full variable domain (missing parts from reference TRBV11-2 and TRBJ2-2): EAGVAQSPRYKIIEKRQSVAFWCNPISGHATLYWYQQILGQGPKLLIQFQNNGVVDDSQLPKDRFSAERLKGVDSTLKIQPAKLEDSAVYLCASSYVERTLITGELFFGEGSRLTVL.